What follows is one T cell receptor (beta chain) and its context. CDR1 and CDR2 (germline): MDHEN, SYDVKM. Trimming cost V 4 bases and J 2 bases, with 21 bases left between them. The CDR3 loop spans 17 amino acids. Sequencing was performed with immunoSEQ multiplex PCR; in TCRdb, only in-frame clones are kept and a portion is missing. Of some 120,000 clones in the sample, 88% were seen once. This specimen belongs to a study of T cell responses to AZD1222 COVID-19 vaccine. The TCR sequence derives from an adult in good health. The chain couples TRBV28 to TRBJ2-7, with D maybe TRBD2 (5 bases). Here the sequenced sample was peripheral blood, taken on day 0 of AZD1222 vaccination. The CDR3 bases are TGTGCCAGCAGTTCCCCCGGGCCCCCAAACGGGGCCTACGAGCAGTACTTC. Its protein product is CASSSPGPPNGAYEQYF.